Below are 27 T cell receptor beta chains sequenced from a single sample in a study of beta chain features in type 1 diabetes. Their antigens are not known. Overall study results and limits: People with Type 1 diabetes carried modestly yet significantly shorter TCRB CDR3s in all four CD4+ subsets.

The sequenced template was cDNA made from the entire isolated RNA. Measured with immunoSEQ multiplex PCR; TCRdb has only the in-frame clones, and not every one. The sample shows 200,000 to 250,000 clones, more than 11% of them seen only once. Sample: naive CD4+ T cells from blood. The receptors were gathered from a man aged 30-40 years with type 1 diabetes.

The DNA for the CDR3 is TGCGCCAGCAGCGTAAGGGCAGGGGGAGGCAATGAGCAGTTCTTC. Encoded protein: CASSVRAGGGNEQFF. V and J are TRBV5-1 and TRBJ2-1, with D possibly matching TRBD1 (7 bases). The CDR3 is made up of 15 amino acids. V shed 4 bases and J shed 6 bases, with 17 bases lying between them. The V gene's germline CDR1 is SGHRS and CDR2 YFSETQ. Looking up the rest from reference TRBV5-1 and TRBJ2-1 gives the full variable domain: KAGVTQTPRYLIKTRGQQVTLSCSPISGHRSVSWYQQTPGQGLQFLFEYFSETQRNKGNFPGRFSGRQFSNSRSEMNVSTLELGDSALYLCASSVRAGGGNEQFFGPGTRLTVL.

The chain carries TRBV29-1 and TRBJ1-1; TRBD1 matches at 8 bases. V shed 3 bases, J shed 2 bases, and the junction held 11 bases outside the gene matches. CDR1 SQVTM and CDR2 ANQGSEA come from the germline V gene. This CDR3 comprises 16 residues. The CDR3 DNA reads TGCAGCGTTGAGTGGGGTTACAGGGGGGAAAACACTGAAGCTTTCTTT. This encodes CSVEWGYRGENTEAFF.

This rearrangement joins TRBV7-9 to TRBJ2-7; D is perhaps TRBD2 (6 bases). Germline loops: CDR1 SEHNR, CDR2 FQNEAQ (reference sequence). This CDR3 has 14 residues. V was shortened by 2 bases and J by 3 bases, with 11 bases between the two germline ends. CDR3 in amino acids: CASSLLGSGYEQYF. CDR3 nucleotides: TGTGCCAGCAGCTTACTCGGGAGTGGCTACGAGCAGTACTTC. Full variable domain (rest looked up from reference TRBV7-9 and TRBJ2-7): DTGVSQNPRHKITKRGQNVTFRCDPISEHNRLYWYRQTLGQGPEFLTYFQNEAQLEKSRLLSDRFSAERPKGSFSTLEIQRTEQGDSAMYLCASSLLGSGYEQYFGPGTRLTVT.

The rearrangement joins TRBV5-1 to TRBJ2-2; the match to TRBD1 covers 7 bases. The germline V gene encodes CDR1 SGHRS and CDR2 YFSETQ. J lost 1 base, V lost 4 bases, and 4 bases had no gene match. This CDR3 is built from 15 residues. CDR3 sequence reads: CASSPRTGNTGELFF. The CDR3 coding sequence is TGCGCCAGCAGCCCCCGGACAGGGAACACCGGGGAGCTGTTTTTT.

This clone has more than one count but fewer than ten. This chain joins TRBV19 and TRBJ2-4, with 8 nucleotides matching TRBD1. Trimming cost V 7 bases and J 4 bases; bases outside gene matches: 6. The CDR3 runs to 14 residues. Per germline, CDR1 LNHDA and CDR2 SQIVND (reference sequence). CDR3 DNA sequence: TGTGCCAGTACCCCAACAGGGGGGAAAAACATTCAGTACTTC. Its protein is CASTPTGGKNIQYF. Looking up the rest from reference TRBV19 and TRBJ2-4 gives the full variable domain: DGGITQSPKYLFRKEGQNVTLSCEQNLNHDAMYWYRQDPGQGLRLIYYSQIVNDFQKGDIAEGYSVSREKKESFPLTVTSAQKNPTAFYLCASTPTGGKNIQYFGAGTRLSVL.

This clone has just a few counts. V usage is TRBV19 and J usage is TRBJ1-2, with D possibly being TRBD1 (6 bases). Germline V gene lookup returns CDR1 LNHDA and CDR2 SQIVND (reference sequence). Trimming took off 5 bases at V and 7 bases at J, with 8 bases between the two ends. This CDR3 contains 11 residues. In nucleotides, the CDR3 is TGTGCCAGTAGTTCCAGGGGTGGCTACACCTTC. This sequence encodes CASSSRGGYTF.

The CDR3 reads CASSARGAGGELFF. The DNA of the CDR3 is TGTGCCAGCAGCGCCAGGGGAGCAGGCGGGGAGCTGTTTTTT. The chain employs TRBV11-2 and TRBJ2-2; D may be TRBD1 (6 bases). V gave up 5 bases and J gave up 7 bases, with 14 bases separating them. From germline, CDR1 is SGHAT and CDR2 FQNNGV. This CDR3 has 14 residues.

In its sample, this clone was seen a few times. The rearrangement links TRBV4-2 to TRBJ1-1; TRBD1 is a possible D gene (6 bases). This CDR3 comprises 15 residues. V was cut by 4 bases and J by 3 bases, with 15 bases left in between. The germline gives CDR1 LGHNA, CDR2 YNFKEQ. In DNA form, the CDR3 reads TGTGCCAGCAGCCTTAAGGGAGGGGGTGACACTGAAGCTTTCTTT. It specifies CASSLKGGGDTEAFF.

The rearrangement uses TRBV30 and TRBJ2-3, with 11 bases fitting TRBD2. The V and J ends lost 2 bases and 0 bases, in that order; junction bases with no gene match: 1. The length of the CDR3 is 15 residues. Germline V gene data show CDR1 as GTSNPN and CDR2 as SVGIG (reference sequence). CDR3 nucleotides: TGTGCCTGGAGTTTAGCGGGGGGGAGCACAGATACGCAGTATTTT. Its translation is CAWSLAGGSTDTQYF.

This clone was seen a handful of times. Compared with germline, one end of the junction differs, possibly owing to a read error. The rearrangement uses TRBV7-7 and TRBJ2-3; 7 bases are shared with TRBD2. CDR1 is SSHAT, CDR2 FNYEAQ, per germline (reference sequence). This CDR3 region has 15 residues. The CDR3 nucleotides are TGTGCTAGCAGCCCAGGACTAGGTTCATCAGATACGCAGTATTTT. This codes for CASSPGLGSSDTQYF.

This clone came up a few times. Additional DNA sequences in this sample encode the identical CDR3. The chain carries TRBV30 and TRBJ1-1; D is uncertain. Trimming removed 0 bases from V and 3 bases from J, with 5 bases in between. This CDR3 comprises 12 residues. Germline V CDR1 and CDR2: GTSNPN, SVGIG (reference sequence). This chain's CDR3 is CAWSVRDTEAFF. Here the CDR3 DNA reads TGTGCCTGGAGTGTTCGAGACACTGAAGCTTTCTTT.

This clone showed up just a few times. The chain has TRBV15 and TRBJ2-6; possible D gene TRBD1, 7 bases. V lost 0 bases and J lost 3, with 18 bases in between. CDR1 and CDR2 from the germline V gene are LNHNV and YYDKDF (reference sequence). CDR3 size: 19 residues. The CDR3 sequence: CATSRDKGRGRLGANVLTF. The CDR3 DNA follows: TGTGCCACCAGCAGAGATAAAGGCAGGGGGAGGCTTGGGGCCAACGTCCTGACTTTC.

This clone has only a few counts. In nucleotides, the CDR3 is TGTGCCAGCAGCTTAGACTACCGCAGGGGGAGCAACACTGAAGCTTTCTTT. Protein sequence: CASSLDYRRGSNTEAFF. The rearrangement joins TRBV7-8 to TRBJ1-1, with 7 positions matching TRBD1. The CDR3 spans 17 residues. From germline, CDR1 is SGHVS and CDR2 FQNEAQ. Trimming cost V 1 base and J 2 bases; bases outside gene matches: 10.

The rearrangement joins TRBV5-4 to TRBJ1-6; tentative D call: TRBD1 (5 bases). Germline V CDR1 and CDR2: SGHNT, YYREEE (reference sequence). The CDR3 has 14 residues. V was shortened by 0 bases and J by 5 bases, with 6 bases between the two germline ends. CDR3 amino acids: CASSLGGHNSPLHF. The DNA of the CDR3 is TGTGCCAGCAGCTTGGGGGGCCATAATTCACCCCTCCACTTT.

In its sample, this clone was seen a few times. CDR3 amino acids: CASSDIRGEKLFF. The CDR3 coding sequence is TGTGCCAGCAGTGACATCAGAGGGGAAAAACTGTTTTTT. The chain combines TRBV6-1 with TRBJ1-4; D is unclear. Trimming left V 3 bases short and J 8 bases short, with 10 bases between. Germline CDR1 reads MNHNS; CDR2 reads SASEGT. The CDR3 sequence is 13 residues long.

This clone was counted a few times. The V gene is TRBV6-5, the J gene TRBJ1-5; a possible D gene is TRBD1 (6 bases). V lost 6 bases, J lost 1 base, and 13 bases lay in between. CDR3 length: 15 residues. The germline CDR1 and CDR2 sequences are MNHEY and SVGAGI. The CDR3, as DNA: TGTGCCAGCAGCGCACAGGGTGGGAGCAATCAGCCCCAGCATTTT. Translating it yields CASSAQGGSNQPQHF.

The chain employs TRBV2 and TRBJ1-2, with D maybe TRBD1 (6 bases). The CDR3 loop spans 12 amino acids. Germline V gene sequence: CDR1 SNHLY, CDR2 FYNNEI. V was cut by 8 bases and J by 2 bases, with 9 bases left in between. The CDR3 DNA reads as TGTGCCAGCGGCACAGGGAACTATGGCTACACCTTC. It translates to CASGTGNYGYTF.

This clone was recorded a few times. This chain links TRBV18 with TRBJ1-1; 7 nucleotides agree with TRBD1. The CDR3 length is 14 residues. Germline V gene sequence: CDR1 KGHSH, CDR2 LQKENI. J gave up 2 bases and V 3 bases, and 3 bases lay outside the gene matches. The CDR3 bases are TGTGCCAGCTCACCCCGGGACAGAAACACTGAAGCTTTCTTT. It encodes CASSPRDRNTEAFF.

This clone was observed a handful of times. The V gene is TRBV5-1, the J gene TRBJ1-5; D is unresolved. Germline CDR1 SGHRS, CDR2 YFSETQ. The CDR3 runs 14 residues. Deletions cut 0 bases from V and 3 bases from J, with 7 bases between. In DNA form, the CDR3 reads TGCGCCAGCAGCTTGGATAGCCCCAATCAGCCCCAGCATTTT. Its translation is CASSLDSPNQPQHF. Full variable domain (missing parts from reference TRBV5-1 and TRBJ1-5): KAGVTQTPRYLIKTRGQQVTLSCSPISGHRSVSWYQQTPGQGLQFLFEYFSETQRNKGNFPGRFSGRQFSNSRSEMNVSTLELGDSALYLCASSLDSPNQPQHFGDGTRLSIL.

The genes are TRBV5-1 and TRBJ2-7; 7 bases are a match to TRBD1. CDR1 and CDR2 (germline): SGHRS, YFSETQ. This CDR3 has 12 amino acids. V was clipped by 5 bases and J by 2 bases; unmatched bases: 1. DNA for the CDR3: TGCGCCAGCAGTGACAGGGCCTACGAGCAGTACTTC. The encoded protein is CASSDRAYEQYF.

This clone was observed a few times. The gene calls are TRBV10-3 and TRBJ2-2; a possible D gene is TRBD2 (5 bases). CDR1 and CDR2 (germline): ENHRY, SYGVKD. The CDR3 runs 15 residues. V lost 4 bases, J lost 4 bases, and 13 bases lay in between. The CDR3 here is CAISASPSGTGELFF. In nucleotides, the CDR3 is TGTGCCATCAGTGCTAGCCCCTCGGGCACCGGGGAGCTGTTTTTT.

This clone has just a few counts. The rearrangement links TRBV10-1 to TRBJ2-2, with 12 bases aligning to TRBD2. The CDR3 extends over 19 amino acids. After removal of 3 bases from V and 2 bases from J, the junction contained 10 bases not matched to a gene. The V gene's germline CDR1 is WNHNN and CDR2 SYGVQD (reference sequence). The CDR3, as DNA: TGCGCCAGCAGTGATCCCCGGACTAGCGGGAAGATAAACACCGGGGAGCTGTTTTTT. It encodes CASSDPRTSGKINTGELFF.

In this sample, this clone turned up a few times. The rearrangement joins TRBV5-1 to TRBJ2-1, with D possibly TRBD2 on 5 matching bases. CDR3 length equals 13 residues. Trimming stripped 2 bases from V and 6 bases from J, with 9 bases between. Germline values: CDR1 SGHRS, CDR2 YFSETQ. CDR3 DNA sequence: TGCGCCAGCAGCTTAACTAGTCGCAATGAGCAGTTCTTC. Its protein is CASSLTSRNEQFF.

There are a few counts of this clone. The chain is built from TRBV18 and TRBJ1-1; unclear D gene. The CDR3 covers 12 residues. Trimming stripped 0 bases from V and 8 bases from J, with 7 bases between. Germline CDR1 KGHSH, CDR2 LQKENI. Here the CDR3 DNA reads TGTGCCAGCTCACCACCGGCAGGAGAAGCTTTCTTT. This translates into CASSPPAGEAFF.

This clone occurred a few times. The chain links TRBV19 to TRBJ2-1, with 8 bases matching TRBD2. This CDR3 spans 19 amino acids. Germline V lookup: CDR1 LNHDA, CDR2 SQIVND (reference sequence). Trimming took 1 base from V and 0 from J; bases not matched to a gene: 11. The CDR3 DNA reads as TGTGCCAGTAGTATAGGGGCACGGGGGGGCGGCAGCTCCTACAATGAGCAGTTCTTC. This translates into CASSIGARGGGSSYNEQFF. Full variable domain (missing parts from reference TRBV19 and TRBJ2-1): DGGITQSPKYLFRKEGQNVTLSCEQNLNHDAMYWYRQDPGQGLRLIYYSQIVNDFQKGDIAEGYSVSREKKESFPLTVTSAQKNPTAFYLCASSIGARGGGSSYNEQFFGPGTRLTVL.

This clone was seen a few times. The genes are TRBV14 and TRBJ2-3, with D hard to call. There are 13 residues in the CDR3. Germline CDR1 is SGHDN and CDR2 is FVKESK. V gave up 0 bases and J gave up 5 bases, with 6 bases separating them. The CDR3 protein is CASSQDLRDTQYF. The DNA of the CDR3 is TGTGCCAGCAGCCAAGATCTAAGAGATACGCAGTATTTT.

This chain joins TRBV19 and TRBJ2-7, with 8 bases lining up with TRBD1. There are 12 residues in the CDR3. Germline V CDR1 and CDR2: LNHDA, SQIVND (reference sequence). V dropped 11 bases and J dropped 4; count of bases not matched to a gene: 7. CDR3 residues: CAAGTGGYEQYF. CDR3 coding DNA: TGTGCCGCGGGGACAGGTGGGTACGAGCAGTACTTC.